This note documents a single TCR beta chain sequence. Generated by immunoSEQ multiplex PCR, the TCRdb table keeps only in-frame clones and is missing some. Among around 480,000 clones listed, 87% were seen once. V was clipped by 5 bases and J by 7 bases; unmatched bases: 12. Germline assignment: CDR1 MGHRA and CDR2 YSYEKL. CDR3 length: 16 residues. All enrollees were about 18 to 95 years old and from roughly 26 US areas. These data are taken from a study of blood T cell repertoires in COVID-19. For the study at large: Researchers got acute and convalescent COVID-19 samples from the United States, Italy and Spain.

V gene TRBV4-1 combines with J gene TRBJ2-1; 9 bases agree with TRBD2. The sequenced material came from PBMCs or T cells enriched from blood (not recorded which). The sequence came from a woman aged 18-29 years who had recovered from COVID-19. The CDR3 sequence is CASSYLAGTDRNEQFF. CDR3 bases: TGCGCCAGCAGCTACCTAGCGGGGACCGATAGGAATGAGCAGTTCTTC.